A selection of T cell receptor beta chains follows, all from one sample in a study of early stage breast cancer tumors. Some clones are missing from TCRdb's copy, which holds only in-frame ones; the method was immunoSEQ multiplex PCR. The sample lists tens of thousands of clones, 85% to 95% occurring once. The material sequenced was blood. The receptors stem from a person aged 70 to 80 with breast cancer. Both conserved end residues are part of each CDR3. Fields, in order: J gene, CDR3 length, D gene, clone size, V gene, CDR3 protein, CDR3 DNA. D genes are given only for firm matches. Clone size is not always given. Where it is, it says once, few, many or a class for expanded clones.

TRBJ2-7 | 13 | TRBD1 | . | TRBV19 | CASSMGQLYEQYF | TGTGCCAGTAGTATGGGACAGCTCTACGAGCAGTACTTC
TRBJ2-7 | 15 | TRBD1 | . | TRBV6-5 | CASSLAGTAHYEQYF | TGTGCCAGCAGTCTCGCCGGGACAGCTCACTACGAGCAGTACTTC
TRBJ1-1 | 18 | . | . | TRBV5-1 | CATSGFVGGSRMNTEAFF | TGCGCCACCTCGGGGTTCGTAGGGGGAAGTCGAATGAACACTGAAGCTTTCTTT
TRBJ1-5 | 13 | . | . | TRBV13 | CASSPFPFRPQHF | TGTGCCAGCAGCCCGTTTCCTTTTCGGCCCCAGCATTTT
TRBJ2-1 | 17 | . | once | TRBV14 | CASSPLEAGSSYNEQFF | TGTGCCAGCAGCCCCCTCGAGGCGGGATCCTCCTACAATGAGCAGTTCTTC
TRBJ2-1 | 14 | TRBD1 | . | TRBV7-7 | CASSSGGSYNEQFF | TGTGCCAGCAGCTCAGGGGGCTCCTACAATGAGCAGTTCTTC
TRBJ2-7 | 14 | . | . | TRBV27 | CASSTTSVHYEQYF | TGTGCCAGCAGCACCACGTCAGTTCACTACGAGCAGTACTTC
TRBJ2-1 | 17 | . | . | TRBV30 | CAWSVEVWGGALDEQFF | TGTGCCTGGAGTGTAGAGGTATGGGGGGGGGCCTTGGATGAGCAGTTCTTC
TRBJ2-7 | 16 | . | . | TRBV6-1 | CASSEALRGATYEQYF | TGTGCCAGCAGTGAAGCGCTTCGCGGGGCCACCTACGAGCAGTACTTC
TRBJ1-2 | 15 | TRBD1 | once | TRBV28 | CASSWDRERYYGYTF | TGTGCCAGCAGTTGGGACAGGGAGAGGTACTATGGCTACACCTTC
TRBJ1-2 | 13 | TRBD1 | . | TRBV30 | CAWSVRTGSGYTF | TGTGCCTGGAGTGTTAGGACAGGGTCAGGCTACACCTTC
TRBJ2-7 | 18 | TRBD1 | . | TRBV7-9 | CASSLGVTGGPRTYEQYF | TGTGCCAGCAGCTTAGGAGTGACAGGGGGCCCGCGAACCTACGAGCAGTACTTC
TRBJ1-1 | 12 | . | . | TRBV28 | CASSFGELAAFF | TGTGCCAGCAGCTTCGGAGAACTCGCAGCTTTCTTT